This passage covers 27 T cell receptor beta chains from one sample sequenced in a study of beta chain features in type 1 diabetes. Study-level results: Among all four CD4+ subsets, Type 1 diabetes patients had TCRB CDR3s that were moderately but significantly shorter.

No antigen has been identified for these receptors. The sequenced template was cDNA made from the entire isolated RNA. Assay: immunoSEQ multiplex PCR; the TCRdb copy retains only in-frame clones and omits some. This table holds hundreds of thousands of clones, more than 13% found once. Sequenced: naive CD4+ T cells from blood. Receptor source: a young man with type 1 diabetes.

V and J are TRBV6-1 and TRBJ2-5, with 8 positions matching TRBD2. The germline CDR1 and CDR2 sequences are MNHNS and SASEGT. J gave up 7 bases and V 7 bases, and 14 bases lay outside the gene matches. The CDR3 sequence is 15 residues long. CDR3 nucleotide sequence: TGTGCCAGCACTCAAGGGGGACTAGAGTGGCGGACCCAGTACTTC. Encoded protein: CASTQGGLEWRTQYF.

The J gene is TRBJ1-1, the V gene TRBV5-1, with TRBD1 as a possible D gene (5 bases). V lost 10 bases and J 3 bases, leaving 16 bases between the germline ends. Germline lookup yields CDR1 SGHRS and CDR2 YFSETQ. The CDR3 extends over 13 amino acids. The CDR3 nucleotides are TGCGCCTCTAGGGTAGGGGCGGACACTGAAGCTTTCTTT. It yields the protein CASRVGADTEAFF.

Note on this clone: A junction end diverges from the germline sequence, so it may reflect a read error. V and J are TRBV7-7 and TRBJ2-2; 8 bases map to TRBD1. The CDR3 loop spans 14 amino acids. Germline CDR1 SSHAT, CDR2 FNYEAQ (reference sequence). The CDR3 coding sequence is TGTGCTAGCAGCTTAAACAGGGGGTCCGGGGAGCTGTTTTTT. It yields the protein CASSLNRGSGELFF.

This clone was counted a few times. The gene calls are TRBV7-8 and TRBJ1-1; no firm D call. The CDR3 runs to 14 residues. The germline V and J ends were trimmed by 1 base and 1 base, with 7 bases remaining between them. The germline gives CDR1 SGHVS, CDR2 FQNEAQ. Written as DNA, the CDR3 is TGTGCCAGCAGCTTAGTGGCAGGGAACACTGAAGCTTTCTTT. This translates into CASSLVAGNTEAFF.

The chain couples TRBV29-1 to TRBJ2-7; D is ambiguous. CDR3 length: 13 amino acids. CDR1 is SQVTM, CDR2 ANQGSEA, per germline. Trimming stripped 5 bases from V and 2 bases from J, with 13 bases between. CDR3: CSVRNRAPYEQYF. The CDR3 coding sequence is TGCAGCGTTCGTAACCGGGCCCCCTACGAGCAGTACTTC.

This clone was counted only a few times. The chain employs TRBV6-6 and TRBJ2-5; 7 nucleotides align to TRBD1. Germline lookup yields CDR1 MNHNY and CDR2 SVGAGI (reference sequence). Trimming removed 4 bases from V and 11 bases from J; junction bases left unmatched: 7. The CDR3 consists of 12 residues. CDR3 protein: CASSLGTAIQYF. The CDR3 DNA sequence: TGTGCCAGCAGTTTAGGGACAGCAATACAGTACTTC.

A few counts support this clone. DNA of the CDR3: TGTGCCAGCAGCCCTCTCTATGAGCAGTTCTTC. This codes for CASSPLYEQFF. This sequence joins TRBV7-2 and TRBJ2-1, with D unclear. Germline V gene lookup returns CDR1 SGHTA and CDR2 FQGNSA. V shed 5 bases and J shed 8 bases, with 7 bases lying between them. The CDR3 is made up of 11 amino acids.

This clone turned up a few times. The chain is built from TRBV18 and TRBJ1-6; tentative D call: TRBD1 (6 bases). This CDR3 is built from 16 residues. CDR1 and CDR2 (germline): KGHSH, LQKENI. V lost 4 bases and J 8 bases, leaving 18 bases between the germline ends. The CDR3 loop reads CASSRYTRGGDSPLHF. The CDR3 coding sequence is TGTGCCAGCTCACGCTATACCAGGGGAGGAGATTCACCCCTCCACTTT.

The chain uses TRBV2 and TRBJ2-1; TRBD2 is a possible D gene (5 bases). Germline assignment: CDR1 SNHLY and CDR2 FYNNEI. V was trimmed by 6 bases and J by 3 bases, leaving 21 bases between them. This CDR3 has 17 amino acids. DNA for the CDR3: TGTGCCAGCAGGGGTGTAGGGAGCGGAACCCTCTACAATGAGCAGTTCTTC. It codes for CASRGVGSGTLYNEQFF.

Only a few counts were recorded for this clone. V is TRBV19 and J is TRBJ2-1; unclear D gene. V shed 3 bases and J shed 0 bases, with 9 bases lying between them. The CDR3 covers 15 residues. Germline values: CDR1 LNHDA, CDR2 SQIVND (reference sequence). CDR3 amino acids: CASSIQASSYNEQFF. DNA for the CDR3: TGTGCCAGTAGTATCCAGGCGAGCTCCTACAATGAGCAGTTCTTC.

The CDR3 loop is CAISAIEDTQYF. The DNA for the CDR3 is TGTGCCATCAGTGCCATAGAAGATACGCAGTATTTT. The chain links TRBV10-3 to TRBJ2-3; unclear D gene. V was trimmed by 4 bases and J by 5 bases, leaving 7 bases between them. The CDR3 consists of 12 residues. Germline loops: CDR1 ENHRY, CDR2 SYGVKD.

The V and J genes are TRBV7-2 and TRBJ2-5, with 8 bases matching TRBD2. J was trimmed by 2 bases and V by 3 bases; bases with no gene match: 2. There are 14 residues in the CDR3. The germline CDR1 and CDR2 sequences are SGHTA and FQGNSA. CDR3 nucleotides: TGTGCCAGCAGCTTCATAGCGGGGCAAGAGACCCAGTACTTC. Its protein is CASSFIAGQETQYF. The full variable domain, rest sourced from reference TRBV7-2 and TRBJ2-5, is GAGVSQSPSNKVTEKGKDVELRCDPISGHTALYWYRQSLGQGLEFLIYFQGNSAPDKSGLPSDRFSAERTGGSVSTLTIQRTQQEDSAVYLCASSFIAGQETQYFGPGTRLLVL.

Note on this clone: This specimen includes other DNA sequences encoding the same CDR3. This chain links TRBV9 with TRBJ2-3, with TRBD2 matching over 11 bases. CDR1 SGDLS and CDR2 YYNGEE come from the germline V gene. The CDR3 spans 16 residues. With 4 bases clipped from V and 2 bases from J, the junction kept 6 bases outside the gene matches. The CDR3 sequence: CASSPGTSGFTDTQYF. CDR3 bases: TGTGCCAGCAGCCCCGGGACTAGCGGTTTCACAGATACGCAGTATTTT.

The sample holds a few counts of this clone. The CDR3 DNA sequence: TGTGCCAGCAGCGTAGCAACAGGTGGAAACACCATATATTTT. As protein: CASSVATGGNTIYF. The chain uses TRBV9 and TRBJ1-3, with D possibly being TRBD1 (5 bases). Germline V gene data show CDR1 as SGDLS and CDR2 as YYNGEE. V gave up 0 bases and J gave up 3 bases, with 7 bases separating them. CDR3 length equals 14 residues.

CDR3 DNA: TGTGCCATCAGTGAGTTGCCGGGATTGGCCACTGAAGCTTTCTTT. Translated: CAISELPGLATEAFF. The chain has TRBV10-3 and TRBJ1-1, with no clear D. The V and J ends lost 1 base and 4 bases respectively, with 13 bases between them. This CDR3 has 15 residues. CDR1 is ENHRY, CDR2 SYGVKD, per germline.

The J gene is TRBJ1-6, the V gene TRBV2; 9 bases are a match to TRBD1. V was clipped by 5 bases and J by 7 bases; unmatched bases: 6. This CDR3 is 15 amino acids long. The germline V gene encodes CDR1 SNHLY and CDR2 FYNNEI. CDR3 nucleotides: TGTGCCAGCAGTTCAACAGGGGGCCGGAATTCACCCCTCCACTTT. Its protein product is CASSSTGGRNSPLHF.

The rearrangement uses TRBV5-1 and TRBJ1-2; D not certain. This CDR3 contains 14 residues. V was trimmed by 2 bases and J by 4 bases, leaving 12 bases between them. CDR1 is SGHRS and CDR2 is YFSETQ in the germline V gene. The CDR3 coding sequence is TGCGCCAGCAGCTTTGAAGGAGTCCCCTATGGCTACACCTTC. This encodes CASSFEGVPYGYTF.

This chain links TRBV2 with TRBJ2-1; tentatively, D is TRBD1 or TRBD2 (5 bases each). Per the germline V gene, CDR1 is SNHLY and CDR2 is FYNNEI. V shed 6 bases and J shed 14 bases, with 14 bases lying between them. CDR3 length equals 11 residues. CDR3: CASSLGRLEFF. CDR3 DNA: TGTGCCAGCAGCTTGGGACGACTGGAGTTCTTC.

This clone was recorded a few times. The V gene is TRBV30, the J gene TRBJ2-7; 13 bases are shared with TRBD2. CDR1 is GTSNPN, CDR2 SVGIG, per germline (reference sequence). The J segment lost 5 bases and the V segment lost 5 bases, leaving 15 bases of the junction unmatched. The CDR3 extends over 17 amino acids. DNA of the CDR3: TGTGCCTGGGCCCTACTCATCACTAGCGGGAGGGTCAACGAGCAGTACTTC. This sequence encodes CAWALLITSGRVNEQYF.

The sample holds a few counts of this clone. This sample includes further DNA sequences coding for the same CDR3. CDR3 DNA: TGTGCCTGGAGTGCGAGTTACGAGCAGTACTTC. Residues: CAWSASYEQYF. The J gene is TRBJ2-7, the V gene TRBV30; D unresolved. The CDR3 sequence is 11 residues long. Deletions cut 1 base from V and 4 bases from J, with 5 bases between. Germline V CDR1 and CDR2: GTSNPN, SVGIG (reference sequence).

This chain connects TRBV9 to TRBJ2-2, with TRBD2 matching over 12 bases. Per the germline V gene, CDR1 is SGDLS and CDR2 is YYNGEE. The ends lost 4 bases at V and 6 bases at J; junction bases unmatched: 10. The CDR3 runs to 17 residues. The CDR3 bases are TGTGCCAGCAGCCGTCATAGGACTAGCGGGACCGCCGGGGAGCTGTTTTTT. Residues: CASSRHRTSGTAGELFF.

There are a few counts of this clone. V is TRBV6-1 and J is TRBJ2-7, with TRBD2 identical over 9 bases. The V gene's germline CDR1 is MNHNS and CDR2 SASEGT. There are 15 residues in the CDR3. V lost 6 bases, J lost 3 bases, and 9 bases stayed unmatched. In DNA, the CDR3 is TGTGCCAGCAGGCCAGATAGCGGGAGAATCTACGAGCAGTACTTC. It is translated as CASRPDSGRIYEQYF.

The chain employs TRBV11-1 and TRBJ1-1; D uncertain. From germline, CDR1 is SGHAT and CDR2 FQDESV (reference sequence). There are 13 residues in the CDR3. The V end was cut by 3 bases, the J end by 6 bases, with 11 bases between. The CDR3 is CASSLAPDSEAFF. The CDR3 coding sequence is TGTGCCAGCAGCTTGGCTCCTGACTCTGAAGCTTTCTTT.

This clone has at least ten counts. The chain is built from TRBV28 and TRBJ2-4; tentative D call: TRBD2 (5 bases). Germline values: CDR1 MDHEN, CDR2 SYDVKM. Trimming cost V 6 bases and J 8 bases, with 14 bases left between them. The CDR3 totals 13 residues. The CDR3 sequence: CASRLRDRDIQYF. The DNA of the CDR3 is TGTGCCAGCAGACTCCGGGATCGCGACATTCAGTACTTC.

This clone turned up a few times. This chain connects TRBV2 to TRBJ2-5; D unclear. V lost 7 bases and J 5 bases, leaving 5 bases between the germline ends. Germline CDR1 SNHLY, CDR2 FYNNEI. The CDR3 length is 10 residues. In DNA form, the CDR3 reads TGTGCCAGCACGAGGGAGACCCAGTACTTC. Translating it yields CASTRETQYF.

CDR3 region: CASRGREVHEQYF. The DNA of the CDR3 is TGTGCCAGTAGGGGACGGGAGGTCCACGAGCAGTACTTC. The chain carries TRBV19 and TRBJ2-7; 7 nucleotides line up with TRBD2. V lost 6 bases and J lost 5; bases outside the gene matches: 7. The germline V gene has CDR1 LNHDA and CDR2 SQIVND (reference sequence). The CDR3 totals 13 residues.

This clone has only a few counts. The chain recombines TRBV6-6 with TRBJ2-1; TRBD2 might be the D (5 bases). The CDR3 spans 11 residues. The germline V gene encodes CDR1 MNHNY and CDR2 SVGAGI (reference sequence). Trimming took 8 bases from V and 6 from J, leaving 8 bases between them. Here the CDR3 DNA reads TGTGCCAGCCGGGGTCCCAATGAGCAGTTCTTC. This translates into CASRGPNEQFF.